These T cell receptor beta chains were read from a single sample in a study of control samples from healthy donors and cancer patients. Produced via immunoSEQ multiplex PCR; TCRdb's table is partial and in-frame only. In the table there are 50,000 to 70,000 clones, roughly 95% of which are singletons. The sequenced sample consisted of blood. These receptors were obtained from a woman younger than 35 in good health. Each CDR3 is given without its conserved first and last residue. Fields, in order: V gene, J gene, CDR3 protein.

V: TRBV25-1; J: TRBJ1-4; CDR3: ASSEYSSTNEKLF
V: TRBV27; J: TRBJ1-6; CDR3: ASSFLLRQTYNSPLH
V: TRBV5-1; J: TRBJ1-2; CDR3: ASSSTPRDLMSYT
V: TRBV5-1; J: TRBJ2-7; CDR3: ASSLLNEQY
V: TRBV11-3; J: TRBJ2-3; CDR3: ASSTQLTDTQY
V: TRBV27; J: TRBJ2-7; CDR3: ASGNRAYEQY
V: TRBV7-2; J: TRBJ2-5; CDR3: ASSLGLAGGEETQY
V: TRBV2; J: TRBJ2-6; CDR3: ASTPPLYSGANVLT
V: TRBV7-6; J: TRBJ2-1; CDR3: ASSSQRGGYNEQF
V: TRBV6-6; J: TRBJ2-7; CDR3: ASSYGTYREYEQY
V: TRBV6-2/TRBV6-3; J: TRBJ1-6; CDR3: ASSYFRDRASPLH
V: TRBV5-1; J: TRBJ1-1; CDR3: ASSLEQAGKTEAF
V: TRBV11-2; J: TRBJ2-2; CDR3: ASSLDWVVTGELF
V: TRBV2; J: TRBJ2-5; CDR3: ASSELLVWSETQY
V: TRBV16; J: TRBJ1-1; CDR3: ASRRNSVTGARSEAF
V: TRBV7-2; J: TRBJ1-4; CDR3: ASSDRQGEKLF
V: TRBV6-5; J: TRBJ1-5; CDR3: ASSYGGAEQPQH
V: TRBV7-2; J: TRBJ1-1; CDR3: ASSFFNTEAF
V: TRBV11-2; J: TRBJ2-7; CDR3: ASSLIGYSYEQY
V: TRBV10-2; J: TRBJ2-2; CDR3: ASAPLPKTGGAYTGELF
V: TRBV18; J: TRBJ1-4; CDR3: ASSPFGQVEKLF
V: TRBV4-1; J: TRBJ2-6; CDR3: ASSQVVAGANVLT
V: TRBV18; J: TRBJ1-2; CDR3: ASSPSDERGYT
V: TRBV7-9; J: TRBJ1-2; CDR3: ASSLVQGLGYT
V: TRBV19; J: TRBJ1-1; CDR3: ASSILDTEAF
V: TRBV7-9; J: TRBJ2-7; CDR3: ASSPGLAGGYEQY
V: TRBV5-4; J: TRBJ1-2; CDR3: ASSLGVTGAGGYT
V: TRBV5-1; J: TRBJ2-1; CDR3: ASSLERLGDNEQF
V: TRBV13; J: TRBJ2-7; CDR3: ASSLGGHVYVEQY
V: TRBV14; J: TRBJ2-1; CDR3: ASSQRFVGAGEQF
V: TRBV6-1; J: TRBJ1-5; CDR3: ASSEATWGNQPQH
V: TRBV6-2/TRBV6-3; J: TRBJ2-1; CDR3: ASSYSGGFNEQF
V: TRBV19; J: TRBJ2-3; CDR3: ASSMYNKADTQY
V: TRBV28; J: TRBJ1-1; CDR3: ASRTQGRGTEAF
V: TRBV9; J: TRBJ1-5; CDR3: ASSVDSTDGRPQH
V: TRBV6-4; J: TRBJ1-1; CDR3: ANLNFRGRTEAF
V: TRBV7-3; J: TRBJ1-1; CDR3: ASSSGRGLTEAF
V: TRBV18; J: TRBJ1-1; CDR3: ASSPRLMNTEAF
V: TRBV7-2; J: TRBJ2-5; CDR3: ASSLAGAGWEETQY
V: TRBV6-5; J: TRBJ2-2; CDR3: ASSRRDTGELF
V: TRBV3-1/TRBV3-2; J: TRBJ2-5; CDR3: ASSQDRSGRNQEIQY
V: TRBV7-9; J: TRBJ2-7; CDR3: ASSLGGGFYEQY
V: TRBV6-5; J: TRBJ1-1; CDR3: ASGKSVTEAF
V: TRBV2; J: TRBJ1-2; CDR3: ASSVGA
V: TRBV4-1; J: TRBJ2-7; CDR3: ASSPILRDRGMY
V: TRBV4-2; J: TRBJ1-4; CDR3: ASSQDGGPGLF